This T cell receptor (beta chain) originates from a study of cytomegalovirus exposure and HLA in healthy donors. Whole-study results and caveats: A later examination showed that TCR association rates differed by HLA locus, with DRB1 most and HLA-C fewest. Whilst most TCR sequences proved rare, a subset of public TCRs occurred across many donors.

The PCR made use of 60 Vbeta and 13 Jbeta primers. TCRdb keeps only in-frame clones here, not all; method: immunoSEQ multiplex PCR. The profile shows roughly 160,000 clones, approximately 84% of them singletons. As concerns this clone: Its target is unknown.

The germline gives CDR1 SEHNR, CDR2 FQNEAQ (reference sequence). V was trimmed by 5 bases and J by 0 bases, leaving 13 bases between them. The CDR3 is made up of 15 amino acids. The chain recombines TRBV7-9 with TRBJ1-2; D unresolved. The sample was PBMCs. This clonotype was obtained from a woman aged 50 to 65 in good health and CMV-seropositive. CDR3 residues: CASSRTLIANYGYTF. CDR3 sequence (DNA): TGTGCCAGCAGCCGTACTCTCATAGCTAACTATGGCTACACCTTC.